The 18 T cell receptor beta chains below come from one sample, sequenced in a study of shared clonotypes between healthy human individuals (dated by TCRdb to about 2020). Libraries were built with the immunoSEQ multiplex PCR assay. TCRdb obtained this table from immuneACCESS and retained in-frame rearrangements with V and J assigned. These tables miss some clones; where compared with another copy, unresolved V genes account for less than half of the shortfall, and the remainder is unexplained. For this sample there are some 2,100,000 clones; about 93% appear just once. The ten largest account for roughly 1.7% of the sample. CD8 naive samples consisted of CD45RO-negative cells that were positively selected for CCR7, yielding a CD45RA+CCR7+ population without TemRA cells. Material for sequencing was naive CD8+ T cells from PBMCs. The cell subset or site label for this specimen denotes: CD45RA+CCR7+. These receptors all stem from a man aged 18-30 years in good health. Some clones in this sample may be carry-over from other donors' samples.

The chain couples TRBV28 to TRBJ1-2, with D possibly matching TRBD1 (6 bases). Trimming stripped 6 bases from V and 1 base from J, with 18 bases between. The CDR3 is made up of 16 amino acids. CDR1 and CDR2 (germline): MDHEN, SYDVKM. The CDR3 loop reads CASRATGLDSNYGYTF. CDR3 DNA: TGTGCCAGCAGGGCCACAGGGCTCGATAGTAACTATGGCTACACCTTC.

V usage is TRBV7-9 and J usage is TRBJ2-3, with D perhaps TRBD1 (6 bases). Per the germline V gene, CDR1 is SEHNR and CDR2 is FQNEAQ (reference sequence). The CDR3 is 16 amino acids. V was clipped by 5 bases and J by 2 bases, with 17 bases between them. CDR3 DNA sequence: TGTGCCAGCAGCCCGGGACAATACCACCTCACAGATACGCAGTATTTT. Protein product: CASSPGQYHLTDTQYF.

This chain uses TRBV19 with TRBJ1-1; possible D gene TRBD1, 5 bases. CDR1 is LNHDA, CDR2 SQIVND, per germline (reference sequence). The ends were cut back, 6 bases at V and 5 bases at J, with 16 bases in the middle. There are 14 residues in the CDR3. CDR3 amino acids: CASSKTESGTEAFF. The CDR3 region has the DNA TGTGCCAGTAGCAAGACAGAATCGGGGACTGAAGCTTTCTTT. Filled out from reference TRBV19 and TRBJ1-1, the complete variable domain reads DGGITQSPKYLFRKEGQNVTLSCEQNLNHDAMYWYRQDPGQGLRLIYYSQIVNDFQKGDIAEGYSVSREKKESFPLTVTSAQKNPTAFYLCASSKTESGTEAFFGQGTRLTVV.

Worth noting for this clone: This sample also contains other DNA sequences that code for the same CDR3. The CDR3 DNA is TGTGCCAGCAGTCCCCGGGGACAGACCTACGAGCAGTACTTC. Translating it yields CASSPRGQTYEQYF. The rearrangement uses TRBV28 and TRBJ2-7; TRBD1 matches at 7 bases. The CDR3 loop spans 14 amino acids. V was clipped by 5 bases and J by 2 bases; unmatched bases: 6. Germline V gives CDR1 MDHEN, CDR2 SYDVKM.

The CDR3 sequence is CASRDAGGSGSSAEQFF. The CDR3 DNA follows: TGTGCCAGCAGGGACGCTGGGGGTAGCGGGAGTTCGGCTGAGCAGTTCTTC. V gene TRBV28 combines with J gene TRBJ2-1; 9 bases agree with TRBD2. After removal of 6 bases from V and 9 bases from J, the junction contained 18 bases not matched to a gene. This CDR3 comprises 17 residues. Germline-derived CDR1 and CDR2 are MDHEN and SYDVKM. The full variable domain, with the rest looked up from reference TRBV28 and TRBJ2-1, is DVKVTQSSRYLVKRTGEKVFLECVQDMDHENMFWYRQDPGLGLRLIYFSYDVKMKEKGDIPEGYSVSREKKERFSLILESASTNQTSMYLCASRDAGGSGSSAEQFFGPGTRLTVL.

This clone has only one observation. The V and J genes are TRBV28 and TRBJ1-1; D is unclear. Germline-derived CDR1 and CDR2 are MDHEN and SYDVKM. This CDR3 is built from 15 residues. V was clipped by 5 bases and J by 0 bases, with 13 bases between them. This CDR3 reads CASSPSGRMNTEAFF. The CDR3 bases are TGTGCCAGCAGTCCGTCGGGTAGGATGAACACTGAAGCTTTCTTT. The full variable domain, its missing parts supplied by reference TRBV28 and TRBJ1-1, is DVKVTQSSRYLVKRTGEKVFLECVQDMDHENMFWYRQDPGLGLRLIYFSYDVKMKEKGDIPEGYSVSREKKERFSLILESASTNQTSMYLCASSPSGRMNTEAFFGQGTRLTVV.

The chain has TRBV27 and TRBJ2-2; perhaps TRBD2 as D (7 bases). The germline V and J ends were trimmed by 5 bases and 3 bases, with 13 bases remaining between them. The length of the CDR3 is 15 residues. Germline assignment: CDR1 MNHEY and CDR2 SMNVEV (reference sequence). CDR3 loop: CASSPIGGHTGELFF. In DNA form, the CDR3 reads TGTGCCAGCAGTCCTATCGGGGGGCACACCGGGGAGCTGTTTTTT.

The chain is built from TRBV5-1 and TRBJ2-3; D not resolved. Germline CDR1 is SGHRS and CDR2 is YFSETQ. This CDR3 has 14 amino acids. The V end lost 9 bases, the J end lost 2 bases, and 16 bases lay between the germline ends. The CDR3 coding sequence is TGCGCCACCGCGACGGAGACCTACACAGATACGCAGTATTTT. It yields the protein CATATETYTDTQYF.

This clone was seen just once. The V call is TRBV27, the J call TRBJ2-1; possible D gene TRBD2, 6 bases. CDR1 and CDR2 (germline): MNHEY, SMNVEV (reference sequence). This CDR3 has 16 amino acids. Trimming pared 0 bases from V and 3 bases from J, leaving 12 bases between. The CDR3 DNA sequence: TGTGCCAGCAGTTTATCCGCGGGGACTGACTACAATGAGCAGTTCTTC. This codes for CASSLSAGTDYNEQFF.

CDR3 sequence: CASSIPRETGELFF. CDR3 DNA: TGTGCCAGTAGTATCCCCAGAGAGACCGGGGAGCTGTTTTTT. The V call is TRBV19, the J call TRBJ2-2, with D hard to call. V gave up 3 bases and J gave up 5 bases, with 10 bases separating them. Per germline, CDR1 LNHDA and CDR2 SQIVND (reference sequence). The CDR3 totals 14 residues. Variable domain in full (rest from reference TRBV19 and TRBJ2-2): DGGITQSPKYLFRKEGQNVTLSCEQNLNHDAMYWYRQDPGQGLRLIYYSQIVNDFQKGDIAEGYSVSREKKESFPLTVTSAQKNPTAFYLCASSIPRETGELFFGEGSRLTVL.

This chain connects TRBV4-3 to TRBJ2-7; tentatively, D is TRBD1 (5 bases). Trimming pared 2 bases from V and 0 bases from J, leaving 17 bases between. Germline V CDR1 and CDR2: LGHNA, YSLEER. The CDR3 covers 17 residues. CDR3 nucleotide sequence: TGCGCCAGCAGCCAACGGGCAGGGTCTAGGAGCTCCTACGAGCAGTACTTC. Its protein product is CASSQRAGSRSSYEQYF.

The CDR3 here is CSVEPGSSSYEQYF. CDR3 DNA: TGCAGCGTTGAACCAGGGAGTAGCTCCTACGAGCAGTACTTC. The rearrangement joins TRBV29-1 to TRBJ2-7; D possibly uses TRBD1 or TRBD2 (5 bases each). The CDR3 contains 14 residues. The germline gives CDR1 SQVTM, CDR2 ANQGSEA. With 2 bases removed from V and 0 bases from J, the gap between germline ends came to 11 bases.

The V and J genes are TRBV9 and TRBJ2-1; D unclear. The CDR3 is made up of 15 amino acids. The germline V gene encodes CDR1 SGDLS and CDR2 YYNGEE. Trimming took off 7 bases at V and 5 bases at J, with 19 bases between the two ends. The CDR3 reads CASAPFLSEDNEQFF. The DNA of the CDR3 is TGTGCCAGCGCCCCATTCCTCAGCGAGGACAATGAGCAGTTCTTC.

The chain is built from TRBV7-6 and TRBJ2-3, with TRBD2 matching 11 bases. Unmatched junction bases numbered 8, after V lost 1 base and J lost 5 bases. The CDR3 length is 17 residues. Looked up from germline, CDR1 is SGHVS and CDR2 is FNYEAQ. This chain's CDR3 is CASSLGLSGRALDTQYF. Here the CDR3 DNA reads TGTGCCAGCAGCTTAGGGCTTAGCGGGAGGGCCTTAGATACGCAGTATTTT.

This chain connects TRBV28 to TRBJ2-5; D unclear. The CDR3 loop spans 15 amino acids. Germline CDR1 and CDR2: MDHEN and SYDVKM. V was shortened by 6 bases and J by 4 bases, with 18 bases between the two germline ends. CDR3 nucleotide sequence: TGTGCCAGCAGCCTGCCCCGAGATGTGGGAGAGACCCAGTACTTC. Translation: CASSLPRDVGETQYF.

The CDR3 DNA reads TGTGCCAGCAGCCAATCCGTGGAGGATACGCAGTATTTT. This translates into CASSQSVEDTQYF. The chain couples TRBV9 to TRBJ2-3; D is undetermined. This CDR3 region has 13 residues. Germline values: CDR1 SGDLS, CDR2 YYNGEE. Trimming removed 4 bases from V and 6 bases from J, with 12 bases in between.

In DNA form, the CDR3 reads TGTGCCAGCAGCTTGTGGTCAGGGTTTCAAGCGGACCGGATCTACGAGCAGTACTTC. As protein: CASSLWSGFQADRIYEQYF. This chain links TRBV5-8 with TRBJ2-7; possibly TRBD1 or TRBD2 for D (5 bases each). Germline CDR1 SGHTS, CDR2 YDEGEE. V was clipped by 1 base and J by 3 bases, with 26 bases between them. This CDR3 is built from 19 residues.

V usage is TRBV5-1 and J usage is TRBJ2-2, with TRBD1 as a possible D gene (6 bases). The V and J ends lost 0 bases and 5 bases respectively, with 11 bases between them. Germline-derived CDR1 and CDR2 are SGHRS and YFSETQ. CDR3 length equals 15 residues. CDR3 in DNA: TGCGCCAGCAGCTTGGTTCAGGGGTGGACCGGGGAGCTGTTTTTT. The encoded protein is CASSLVQGWTGELFF.